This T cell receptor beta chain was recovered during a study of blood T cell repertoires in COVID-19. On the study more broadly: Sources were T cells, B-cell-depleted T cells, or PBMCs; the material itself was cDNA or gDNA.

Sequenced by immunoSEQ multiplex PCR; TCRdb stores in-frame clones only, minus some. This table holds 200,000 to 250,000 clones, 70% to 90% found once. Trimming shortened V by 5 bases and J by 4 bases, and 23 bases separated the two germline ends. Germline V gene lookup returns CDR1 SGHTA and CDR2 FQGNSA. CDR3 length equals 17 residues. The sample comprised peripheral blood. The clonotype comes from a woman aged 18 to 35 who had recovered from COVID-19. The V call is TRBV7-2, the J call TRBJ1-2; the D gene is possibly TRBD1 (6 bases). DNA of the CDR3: TGTGCCAGCAGCGCAAGAATAAGGACAGCAGAGCTCTATGGCTACACCTTC. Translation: CASSARIRTAELYGYTF. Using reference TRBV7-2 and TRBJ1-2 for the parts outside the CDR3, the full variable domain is GAGVSQSPSNKVTEKGKDVELRCDPISGHTALYWYRQSLGQGLEFLIYFQGNSAPDKSGLPSDRFSAERTGGSVSTLTIQRTQQEDSAVYLCASSARIRTAELYGYTFGSGTRLTVV.